This T cell receptor beta chain was sequenced during a study of PD-L1 blockade in urothelial cancer. Study in general: Blood was tested 3 weeks (second dose) and 6 weeks into treatment.

The time point here: pretreatment peripheral blood. V lost 0 bases, J lost 4 bases, and 12 bases lay in between. CDR1 and CDR2 from the germline V gene are PRHDT and FYEKMQ (reference sequence). The CDR3 is made up of 15 amino acids. Profiling relied on immunoSEQ multiplex PCR, and the TCRdb table lists in-frame clones only, not all of them. The sample lists 50,000 to 55,000 clones, 86% occurring once. The material sequenced was PBMCs, taken around atezolizumab (anti-PD-L1) treatment. The sequence came from a man in his fifties or sixties with urothelial cancer. The chain joins TRBV13 to TRBJ1-2, with a possible D match to TRBD1 (5 bases). CDR3: CASSLGQGDAYGYTF. CDR3 sequence (DNA): TGTGCCAGCAGCTTAGGTCAGGGTGATGCCTATGGCTACACCTTC. The full variable domain, rest sourced from reference TRBV13 and TRBJ1-2, is AAGVIQSPRHLIKEKRETATLKCYPIPRHDTVYWYQQGPGQDPQFLISFYEKMQSDKGSIPDRFSAQQFSDYHSELNMSSLELGDSALYFCASSLGQGDAYGYTFGSGTRLTVV.